This T cell receptor (beta chain) was retrieved from a study of cytotoxic CD8 clonotypes in ibrutinib-treated CLL. Findings and limits, study-wide: Public clonotypes were rare and shrank or held steady on treatment.

Clones were sequenced by immunoSEQ multiplex PCR, and TCRdb holds only the in-frame ones, with some missing. The data contain over 100,000 clones, approximately 58% of them singletons. The sample holds one count of this clone. Antigen: not known. This TCR was recovered from a human donor with chronic lymphocytic leukemia. The material sequenced was PBMCs, taken after 24 months of ibrutinib treatment.

For the CDR3, the DNA is TGCAGCGAACTCACCTCGGAGACCCAGTACTTC. It yields the protein CSELTSETQYF. This sequence joins TRBV29-1 and TRBJ2-5; D unresolved. V dropped 7 bases and J dropped 5 bases, with 11 bases sitting between them. From germline, CDR1 is SQVTM and CDR2 ANQGSEA. The CDR3 totals 11 residues.